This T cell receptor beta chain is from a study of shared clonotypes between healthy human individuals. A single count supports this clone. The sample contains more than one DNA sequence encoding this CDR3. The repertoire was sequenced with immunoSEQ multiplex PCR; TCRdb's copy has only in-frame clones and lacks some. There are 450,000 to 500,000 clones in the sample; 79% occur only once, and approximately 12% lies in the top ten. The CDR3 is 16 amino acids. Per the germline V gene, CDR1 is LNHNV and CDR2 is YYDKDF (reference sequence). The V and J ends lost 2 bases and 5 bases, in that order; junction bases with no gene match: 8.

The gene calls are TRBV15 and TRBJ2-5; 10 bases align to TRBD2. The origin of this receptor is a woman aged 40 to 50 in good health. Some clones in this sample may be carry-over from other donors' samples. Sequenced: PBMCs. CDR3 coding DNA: TGTGCCACCAGCAGACGAGCGGGAGGGGCTCAGGAGACCCAGTACTTC. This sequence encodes CATSRRAGGAQETQYF. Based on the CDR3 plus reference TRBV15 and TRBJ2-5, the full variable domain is DAMVIQNPRYQVTQFGKPVTLSCSQTLNHNVMYWYQQKSSQAPKLLFHYYDKDFNNEADTPDNFQSRRPNTSFCFLDIRSPGLGDTAMYLCATSRRAGGAQETQYFGPGTRLLVL.